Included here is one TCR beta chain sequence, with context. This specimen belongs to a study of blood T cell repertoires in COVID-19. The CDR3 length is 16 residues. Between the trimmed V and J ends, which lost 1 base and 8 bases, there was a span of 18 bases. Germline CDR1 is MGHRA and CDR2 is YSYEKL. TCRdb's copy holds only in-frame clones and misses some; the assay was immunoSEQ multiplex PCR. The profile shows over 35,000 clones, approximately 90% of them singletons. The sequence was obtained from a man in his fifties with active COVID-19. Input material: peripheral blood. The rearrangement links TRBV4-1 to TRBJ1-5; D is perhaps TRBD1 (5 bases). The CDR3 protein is CASSQAPGGVVEPQHF. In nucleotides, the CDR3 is TGCGCCAGCAGCCAAGCCCCTGGGGGGGTGGTGGAGCCCCAGCATTTT.